This TCR beta chain was profiled in a study of somatic mutations in cytotoxic T cells in rheumatoid arthritis. The CDR3 is 17 residues long. Trimming took off 0 bases at V and 1 base at J, with 19 bases between the two ends. From germline, CDR1 is SQVTM and CDR2 ANQGSEA. A few counts support this clone. Its antigen is unidentified. Whole-study findings and limits: An increase in CD8+ clonality with age was seen in rheumatoid arthritis patients but not in healthy controls. CD8+ T-cell clonality did not differ significantly between rheumatoid arthritis patients and age-matched healthy controls.

Sequencing was performed with immunoSEQ multiplex PCR; in TCRdb, only in-frame clones are kept and a portion is missing. The table shows about 11,000 clones, with approximately 70% occurring only once. The TCR sequence derives from a man in his sixties in good health. The chain recombines TRBV29-1 with TRBJ2-7; tentative D call: TRBD2 (5 bases). Sequenced sample: CD8+ T cells sorted from blood. CDR3 in amino acids: CSVEEFLAGENSYEQYF. The CDR3 bases are TGCAGCGTTGAAGAATTCTTGGCCGGGGAGAATTCCTACGAGCAGTACTTC.